This T cell receptor beta chain stems from a study of blood T cell repertoires in COVID-19. Repertoires were generated with immunoSEQ multiplex PCR, while TCRdb's copy carries only in-frame clones and drops some. This table holds 80,000 to 130,000 clones, 88% found once. The sample taken for sequencing was peripheral blood. The sequence came from a woman between 55 and 75 years old with acute or convalescent COVID-19.

This CDR3 is CASSLDGTIYEQYF. CDR3 DNA: TGTGCCAGCAGCTTAGACGGGACAATCTACGAGCAGTACTTC. The chain has TRBV11-2 and TRBJ2-7; D might be TRBD1 (6 bases). The length of the CDR3 is 14 residues. Looked up from germline, CDR1 is SGHAT and CDR2 is FQNNGV. The V end lost 0 bases, the J end lost 3 bases, and 9 bases lay between the germline ends. The full variable domain, its missing parts supplied by reference TRBV11-2 and TRBJ2-7, is EAGVAQSPRYKIIEKRQSVAFWCNPISGHATLYWYQQILGQGPKLLIQFQNNGVVDDSQLPKDRFSAERLKGVDSTLKIQPAKLEDSAVYLCASSLDGTIYEQYFGPGTRLTVT.